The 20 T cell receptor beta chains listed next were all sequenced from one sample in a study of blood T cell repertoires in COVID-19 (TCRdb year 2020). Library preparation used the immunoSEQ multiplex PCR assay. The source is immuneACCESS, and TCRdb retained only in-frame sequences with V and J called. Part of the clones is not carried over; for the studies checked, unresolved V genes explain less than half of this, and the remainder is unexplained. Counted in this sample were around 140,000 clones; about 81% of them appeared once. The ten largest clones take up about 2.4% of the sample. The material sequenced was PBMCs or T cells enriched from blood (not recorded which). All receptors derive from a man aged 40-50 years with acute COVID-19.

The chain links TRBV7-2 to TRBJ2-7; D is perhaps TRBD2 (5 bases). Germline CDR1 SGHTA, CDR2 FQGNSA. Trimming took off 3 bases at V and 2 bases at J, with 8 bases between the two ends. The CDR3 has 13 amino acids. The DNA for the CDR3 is TGTGCCAGCAGCTTCGGACTGACCTACGAGCAGTACTTC. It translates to CASSFGLTYEQYF.

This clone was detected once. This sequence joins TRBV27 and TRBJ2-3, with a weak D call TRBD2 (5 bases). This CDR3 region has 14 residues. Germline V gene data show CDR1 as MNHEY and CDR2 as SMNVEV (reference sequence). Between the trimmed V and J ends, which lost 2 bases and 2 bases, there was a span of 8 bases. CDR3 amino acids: CASSLGGITDTQYF. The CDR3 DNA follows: TGTGCCAGCAGTTTAGGAGGTATCACAGATACGCAGTATTTT.

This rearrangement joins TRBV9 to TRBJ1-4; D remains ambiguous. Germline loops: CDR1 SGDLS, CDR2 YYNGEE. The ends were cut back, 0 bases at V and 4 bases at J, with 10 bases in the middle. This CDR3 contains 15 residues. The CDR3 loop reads CASSVGAESNEKLFF. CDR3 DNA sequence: TGTGCCAGCAGCGTAGGGGCAGAGAGTAATGAAAAACTGTTTTTT.

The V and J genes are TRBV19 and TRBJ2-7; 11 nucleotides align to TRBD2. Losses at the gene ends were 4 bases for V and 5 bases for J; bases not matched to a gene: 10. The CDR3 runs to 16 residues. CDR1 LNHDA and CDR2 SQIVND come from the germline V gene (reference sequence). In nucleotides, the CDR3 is TGTGCCAGTAGTAGGGCCGGGACTAGCGGATCGGACGAGCAGTACTTC. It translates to CASSRAGTSGSDEQYF.

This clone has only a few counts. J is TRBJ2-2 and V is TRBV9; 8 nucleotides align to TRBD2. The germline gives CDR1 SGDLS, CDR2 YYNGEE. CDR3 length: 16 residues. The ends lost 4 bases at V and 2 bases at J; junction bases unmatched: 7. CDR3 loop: CASSPRAGVNTGELFF. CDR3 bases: TGTGCCAGCAGCCCAAGAGCGGGGGTCAACACCGGGGAGCTGTTTTTT. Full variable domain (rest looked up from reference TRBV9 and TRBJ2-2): DSGVTQTPKHLITATGQRVTLRCSPRSGDLSVYWYQQSLDQGLQFLIQYYNGEERAKGNILERFSAQQFPDLHSELNLSSLELGDSALYFCASSPRAGVNTGELFFGEGSRLTVL.

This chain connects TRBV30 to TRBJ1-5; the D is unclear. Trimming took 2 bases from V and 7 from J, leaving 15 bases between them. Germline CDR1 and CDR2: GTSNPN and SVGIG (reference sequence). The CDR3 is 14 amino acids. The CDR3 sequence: CAWSPGPAGQPQHF. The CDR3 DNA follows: TGTGCCTGGAGTCCCGGGCCGGCGGGACAGCCCCAGCATTTT.

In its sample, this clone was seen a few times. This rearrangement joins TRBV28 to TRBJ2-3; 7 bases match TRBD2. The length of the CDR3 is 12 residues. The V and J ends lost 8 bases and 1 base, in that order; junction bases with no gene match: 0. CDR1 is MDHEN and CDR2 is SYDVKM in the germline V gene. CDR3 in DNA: TGTGCCAGCGGACTAGGCACAGATACGCAGTATTTT. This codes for CASGLGTDTQYF.

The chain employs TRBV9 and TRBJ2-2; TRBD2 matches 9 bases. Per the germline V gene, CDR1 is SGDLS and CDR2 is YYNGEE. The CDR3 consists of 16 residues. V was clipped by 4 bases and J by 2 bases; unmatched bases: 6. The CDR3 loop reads CASSSSGGRNTGELFF. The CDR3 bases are TGTGCCAGCAGCTCAAGCGGGGGGCGAAACACCGGGGAGCTGTTTTTT.

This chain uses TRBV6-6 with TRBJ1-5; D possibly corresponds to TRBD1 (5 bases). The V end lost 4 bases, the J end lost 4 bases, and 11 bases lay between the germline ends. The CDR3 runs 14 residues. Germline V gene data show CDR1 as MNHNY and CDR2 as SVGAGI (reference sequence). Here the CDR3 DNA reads TGTGCCAGCAGTTTGGAGGGGTCAAATCAGCCCCAGCATTTT. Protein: CASSLEGSNQPQHF.

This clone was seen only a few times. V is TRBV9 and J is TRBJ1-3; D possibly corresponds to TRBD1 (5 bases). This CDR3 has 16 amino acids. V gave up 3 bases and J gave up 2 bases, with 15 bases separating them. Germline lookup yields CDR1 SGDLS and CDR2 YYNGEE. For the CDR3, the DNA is TGTGCCAGCAGCGCGCGGGGCCTTACTCCTGGAAACACCATATATTTT. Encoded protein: CASSARGLTPGNTIYF.

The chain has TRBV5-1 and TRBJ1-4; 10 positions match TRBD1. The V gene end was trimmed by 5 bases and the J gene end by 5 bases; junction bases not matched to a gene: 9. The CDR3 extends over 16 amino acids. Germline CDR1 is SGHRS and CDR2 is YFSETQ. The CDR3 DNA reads TGCGCCAGCAGGAGCGGGACAGGGGTGACCAATGAAAAACTGTTTTTT. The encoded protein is CASRSGTGVTNEKLFF.

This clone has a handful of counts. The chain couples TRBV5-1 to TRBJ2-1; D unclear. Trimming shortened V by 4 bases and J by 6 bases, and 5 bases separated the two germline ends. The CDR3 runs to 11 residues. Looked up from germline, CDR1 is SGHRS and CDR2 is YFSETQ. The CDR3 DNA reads TGCGCCAGCAGCGACTCCAATGAGCAGTTCTTC. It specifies CASSDSNEQFF.

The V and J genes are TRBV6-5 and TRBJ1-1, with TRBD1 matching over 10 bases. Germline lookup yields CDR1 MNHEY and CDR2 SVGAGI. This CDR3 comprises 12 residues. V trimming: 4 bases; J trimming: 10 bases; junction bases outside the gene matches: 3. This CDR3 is CASSFDRGRAFF. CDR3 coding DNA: TGTGCCAGCAGTTTCGACAGGGGGCGAGCTTTCTTT.

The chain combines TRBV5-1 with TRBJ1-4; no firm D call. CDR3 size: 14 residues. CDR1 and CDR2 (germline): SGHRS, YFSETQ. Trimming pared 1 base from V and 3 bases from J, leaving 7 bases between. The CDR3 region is CASSLIGANEKLFF. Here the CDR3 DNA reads TGCGCCAGCAGCTTGATCGGGGCTAATGAAAAACTGTTTTTT.

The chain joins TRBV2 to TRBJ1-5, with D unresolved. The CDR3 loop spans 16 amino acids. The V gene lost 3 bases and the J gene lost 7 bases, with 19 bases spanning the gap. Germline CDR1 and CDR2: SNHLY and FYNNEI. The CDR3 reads CASSEMDGIAGQPQHF. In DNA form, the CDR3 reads TGTGCCAGCAGTGAGATGGACGGCATAGCGGGACAGCCCCAGCATTTT.

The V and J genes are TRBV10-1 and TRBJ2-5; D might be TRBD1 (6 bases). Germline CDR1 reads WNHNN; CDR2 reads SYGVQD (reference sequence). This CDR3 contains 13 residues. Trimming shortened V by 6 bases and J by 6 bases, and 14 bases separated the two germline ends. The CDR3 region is CASRGTGRKTQYF. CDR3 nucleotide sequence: TGCGCCAGCAGGGGAACAGGGCGGAAGACCCAGTACTTC.

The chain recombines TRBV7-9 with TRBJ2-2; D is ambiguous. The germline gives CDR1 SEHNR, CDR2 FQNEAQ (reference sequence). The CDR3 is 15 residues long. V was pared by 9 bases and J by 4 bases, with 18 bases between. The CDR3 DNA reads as TGTGCCAGTGAAAAAGACATTTCGAGCACCGGGGAGCTGTTTTTT. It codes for CASEKDISSTGELFF.

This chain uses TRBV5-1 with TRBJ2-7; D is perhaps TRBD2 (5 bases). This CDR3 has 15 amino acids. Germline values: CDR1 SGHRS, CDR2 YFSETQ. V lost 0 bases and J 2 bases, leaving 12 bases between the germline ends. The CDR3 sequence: CASSLGGSGTYEQYF. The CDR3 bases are TGCGCCAGCAGCTTGGGAGGGAGTGGGACCTACGAGCAGTACTTC. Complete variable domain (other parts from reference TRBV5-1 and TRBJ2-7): KAGVTQTPRYLIKTRGQQVTLSCSPISGHRSVSWYQQTPGQGLQFLFEYFSETQRNKGNFPGRFSGRQFSNSRSEMNVSTLELGDSALYLCASSLGGSGTYEQYFGPGTRLTVT.

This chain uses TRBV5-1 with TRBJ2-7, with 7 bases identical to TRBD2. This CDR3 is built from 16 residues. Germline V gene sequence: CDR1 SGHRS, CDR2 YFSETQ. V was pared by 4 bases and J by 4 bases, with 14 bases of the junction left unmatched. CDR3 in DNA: TGCGCCAGCAGCACCCTACCCGGGGCGGGAGAATACGAGCAGTACTTC. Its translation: CASSTLPGAGEYEQYF. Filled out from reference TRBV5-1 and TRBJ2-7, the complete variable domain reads KAGVTQTPRYLIKTRGQQVTLSCSPISGHRSVSWYQQTPGQGLQFLFEYFSETQRNKGNFPGRFSGRQFSNSRSEMNVSTLELGDSALYLCASSTLPGAGEYEQYFGPGTRLTVT.

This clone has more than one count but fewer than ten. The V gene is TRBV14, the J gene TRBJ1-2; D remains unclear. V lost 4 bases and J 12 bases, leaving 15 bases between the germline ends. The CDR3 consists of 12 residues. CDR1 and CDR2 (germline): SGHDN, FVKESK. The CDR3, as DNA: TGTGCCAGCAGCCGCTCGGGTTGGATTGACACCTTC. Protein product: CASSRSGWIDTF.